These T cell receptor beta chains were read from a single sample in a study of blood T cell repertoires in COVID-19. Profiling relied on immunoSEQ multiplex PCR, and the TCRdb table lists in-frame clones only, not all of them. This table holds about 180,000 clones, 84% found once. The material sequenced was peripheral blood. These receptors were taken from a man aged 18-30 years with active or convalescent COVID-19. Both conserved end residues are part of each CDR3. Each record gives: D gene, clone size, J gene, V gene, CDR3 DNA, CDR3 protein. A D gene is named only where the DNA matches it firmly. Not all rows give a size; the values are once, few, many and, for expanded clones, a class.

.,.,TRBJ2-1,TRBV11-3,TGTGCCAGCAGCCGGGACATCTACAATGAGCAGTTCTTC,CASSRDIYNEQFF
TRBD1,.,TRBJ1-1,TRBV5-5,TGTGCCAGCAGCCCCGTGGGACCCAGGGGGCTAACGAACACTGAAGCTTTCTTT,CASSPVGPRGLTNTEAFF
TRBD1,few,TRBJ1-2,TRBV2,TGTGCCAGCAGTCCAAGGGCCAGGGGGCACAATGGCTACACCTTC,CASSPRARGHNGYTF
TRBD1,.,TRBJ2-1,TRBV28,TGTGCCAGCAGGTTGGGGAGACAGGGTGTAAATGAGCAGTTCTTC,CASRLGRQGVNEQFF
TRBD2,.,TRBJ2-7,TRBV5-1,TGCGCCAGCAGCCCGAGCGGGGGTTACTACGAGCAGTACTTC,CASSPSGGYYEQYF
TRBD2,.,TRBJ2-7,TRBV28,TGTGCCAGCAGTTTAGAAACTAGCGGCTACGAGCAGTACTTC,CASSLETSGYEQYF
.,.,TRBJ2-1,TRBV6-2/TRBV6-3,TGTGCCAGCAGTTACCTTGGGGGGGACACGAAGCAGTTCTTC,CASSYLGGDTKQFF
TRBD2,.,TRBJ2-1,TRBV4-3,TGCGCCAGCAGCCAAGTCGGGAGCGGGAGGGCAAGATACAATGAGCAGTTCTTC,CASSQVGSGRARYNEQFF
TRBD1,.,TRBJ1-3,TRBV7-9,TGTGCCAGCAGTCGGACAGGGTTGGGAAACACCATATATTTT,CASSRTGLGNTIYF
.,.,TRBJ2-2,TRBV7-3,TGTGCCAGCAGCTTAAACAGGGCGAACACCGGGGAGCTGTTTTTT,CASSLNRANTGELFF
TRBD2,.,TRBJ2-5,TRBV6-5,TGTGCCAGCATTACATGGGGAGGGTGGGAGACCCAGTACTTC,CASITWGGWETQYF
TRBD2,.,TRBJ2-3,TRBV19,TGTGCCAGTAGCCCACCGGGACTAGCGGGTTGGTATGCAGATACGCAGTATTTT,CASSPPGLAGWYADTQYF
.,.,TRBJ1-2,TRBV2,TGTGCCAGCAGTGTAGCTCCAGATAACTATGGCTACACCTTC,CASSVAPDNYGYTF
.,.,TRBJ1-3,TRBV7-6,TGTGCCAGCAGCCACTCGGAGGCAAACTCTGGAAACACCATATATTTT,CASSHSEANSGNTIYF
TRBD1,.,TRBJ2-5,TRBV4-1,TGCGCCAGCAGCCTCCAGGGGGTGCTAACCCCGGGGGAGACCCAGTACTTC,CASSLQGVLTPGETQYF
TRBD1,.,TRBJ1-2,TRBV2,TGTGCCAGCAGTGAGTTTTACCTCGGACAGGTCCTAGCTAACTATGGCTACACCTTC,CASSEFYLGQVLANYGYTF
.,.,TRBJ2-5,TRBV27,TGTGCCAGCAGCTCGACCTTGTCAGGGGAGCAAGAGACCCAGTACTTC,CASSSTLSGEQETQYF
.,.,TRBJ2-7,TRBV18,TGTGCCAGCTCACCACAGGGGTCGGAAAACGAGCAGTACTTC,CASSPQGSENEQYF
TRBD2,.,TRBJ2-1,TRBV7-2,TGTGCCAGCAGCGAGGGACTAGCGGGGGGCAAGACCTCCTACAATGAGCAGTTCTTC,CASSEGLAGGKTSYNEQFF
.,few,TRBJ2-7,TRBV11-2,TGTGCCAGCAGCAATCCGAGTGGCTACGAGCAGTACTTC,CASSNPSGYEQYF
.,.,TRBJ1-1,TRBV24-1,TGTGCCACCAGTGATCCTAAGTATGAAGCTTTCTTT,CATSDPKYEAFF
TRBD2,.,TRBJ2-1,TRBV4-2,TGTGCCAGCAGCCAATTCACCGGGACTAGCGGGAGCAATGAGCAGTTCTTC,CASSQFTGTSGSNEQFF